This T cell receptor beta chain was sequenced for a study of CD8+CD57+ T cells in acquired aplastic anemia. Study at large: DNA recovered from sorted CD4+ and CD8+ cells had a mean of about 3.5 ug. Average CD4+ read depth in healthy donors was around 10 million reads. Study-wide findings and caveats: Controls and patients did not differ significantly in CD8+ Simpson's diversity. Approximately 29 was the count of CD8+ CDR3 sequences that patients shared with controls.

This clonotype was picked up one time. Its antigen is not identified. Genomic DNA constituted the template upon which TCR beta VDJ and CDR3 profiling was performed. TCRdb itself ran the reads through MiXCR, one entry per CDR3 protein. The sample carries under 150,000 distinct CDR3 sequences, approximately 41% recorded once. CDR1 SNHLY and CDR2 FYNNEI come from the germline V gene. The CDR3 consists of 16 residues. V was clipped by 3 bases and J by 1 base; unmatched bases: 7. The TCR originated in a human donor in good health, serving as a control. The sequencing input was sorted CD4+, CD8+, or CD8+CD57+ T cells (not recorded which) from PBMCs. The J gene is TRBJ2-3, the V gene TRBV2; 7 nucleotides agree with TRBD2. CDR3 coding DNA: TGTGCCAGCAGTGAGACGCGGGGGAGTGGCACAGATACGCAGTATTTT. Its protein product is CASSETRGSGTDTQYF.